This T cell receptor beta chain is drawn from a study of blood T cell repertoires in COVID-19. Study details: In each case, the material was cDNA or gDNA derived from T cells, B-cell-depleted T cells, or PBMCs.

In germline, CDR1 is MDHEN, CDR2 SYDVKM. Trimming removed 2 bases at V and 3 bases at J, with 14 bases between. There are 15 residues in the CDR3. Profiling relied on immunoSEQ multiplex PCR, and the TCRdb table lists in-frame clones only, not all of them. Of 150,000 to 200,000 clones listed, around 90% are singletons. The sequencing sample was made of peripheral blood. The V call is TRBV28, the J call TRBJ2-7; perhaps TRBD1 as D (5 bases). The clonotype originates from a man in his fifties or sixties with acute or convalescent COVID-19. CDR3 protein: CASSLGGDGHYEQYF. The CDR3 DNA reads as TGTGCCAGCAGTTTAGGCGGTGACGGACACTACGAGCAGTACTTC.